This T cell receptor (beta chain) is from a study of cytomegalovirus exposure and HLA in healthy donors (TCRdb year 2017). Background on the whole study: In an earlier analysis of fewer than 750 of the donors, around 300 Gb of sequence data and just under 120 million unique TCR beta sequences from about 179 million T cells were reported. In a later genetic analysis, genome-wide SNP genotypes for about three fifths of the roughly 670 donors were used, and that subset was treated as a discovery cohort. The later analysis used no new phenotypic data to find candidate immune exposures, relying instead on TCR beta sequences and their occurrence across donors. The number of typed donors differed by locus: roughly 620-630 for A, B, C, DRB1 and DQB1; about 520 for DQA1; 606 for DPA1; and about 450 for DPB1. Donor age, sex, ethnicity and CMV serostatus were compiled together with the repertoire data. About 300 gigabases of sequencing data and approximately 93 million unique TCR sequences were included in an early release covering 550 to 800 HLA-typed donors. To predict cytomegalovirus infection status, the study combined high-throughput TCR immunosequencing, statistical association of individual TCRs with disease status, and machine learning. The aim of the study was to test whether cataloging public T cell receptors could identify signatures of past pathogen exposure. An earlier analysis of 500 to 650 of the donors applied high-throughput TCR beta sequencing to assess whether each TCR beta V gene segment acted as functional or pseudogenic. The study profiled the T cell repertoires of about 720 subjects by immunosequencing and related them to cytomegalovirus serostatus. All discovery cohort repertoires had been generated on a single sequencing platform. A later analysis re-analyzed previously published TCR beta repertoires from 666 donors and added high-resolution HLA genotyping to study TCR occurrence patterns. Besides the first cohort of some 670 subjects, a separate validation cohort made up of over 100 different subjects was used. The genetic ancestry cluster associated with self-reported Caucasian donors included roughly four fifths of the 350 to 500 genotyped donors. HLA typing included class I and class II loci at four-digit resolution. Among 300 to 500 genotyped donors of the cohort, an average of about 240,000 unique TCR beta nucleotide sequences was sequenced per donor, of which about 18% were non-productive. Several DR-DQ haplotypes were handled as single units for association and clustering because linkage in the cohort was strong. General study outcomes and caveats: The presence/absence analyses assumed that sequencing depth was roughly uniform across donors, and that assumption may not be true. Compared with equally common non-associated chains, HLA-associated TCR beta chains in a later analysis were more clonally expanded and had lower generation probabilities. The study gave a list of under 200 TCR beta chains associated with cytomegalovirus. In both the original and validation cohorts, the classifier was reported to diagnose cytomegalovirus status with high specificity and sensitivity. A later analysis associated 15,000 to 20,000 TCR beta sequences with specific HLA alleles at a false discovery rate of 0.05. In an earlier analysis of approximately 590 of the donors, most TCR beta V segments appeared in productive rearrangements about 90% or about 30% of the time, broadly matching IMGT annotations. The only immune exposure information available for the cohort was CMV serostatus. Most TCR sequences were seen in very few donors, while some public TCRs were found in many individuals. A few of the identified cytomegalovirus-associated TCR beta chains were confirmed in vitro to be specific for cytomegalovirus antigens. HLA typing was unavailable for some donors at each locus, so association tests used only the typed subset. A later genetic analysis associated a missense DCLRE1C variant with V-gene and J-gene trimming of TCR beta chains, and an independent cohort replicated the association. A later analysis found that most CMV-associated TCR beta chains appeared HLA-restricted, with HLA associations seemingly driven largely by CMV exposure. A further reported finding was that TCR beta sequences accurately predicted the HLA-A and HLA-B alleles for most subjects in the first cohort. A group of highly shared sequence variants was considered likely to be a technical artifact of the sequencing pipeline. It was suggested by the authors that the approach could potentially be generalized to other disease states and immunological phenotypes. This cohort had only TCR beta chains sequenced, and the lack of alpha or paired-chain data limited which features could be detected. Assigning TCR associations to individual alleles was difficult when HLA alleles, especially DR and DQ, strongly co-occurred. A later analysis found that TCR association rates varied across HLA loci, with DRB1 alleles showing the most associated TCRs and HLA-C alleles the fewest. Correlated functional status among segregating V segments might be attributable to linkage disequilibrium, but an unknown experimental factor could not be ruled out. Because counts were too low, approximately 15 rarely observed V segments, including chromosome 9 orphons, were excluded from the earlier analysis of 587 of the donors. According to a later genetic analysis, donors in an Asian-associated ancestry cluster had fewer N-insertions in productive TCRs than the roughly 660-donor mean. According to a later analysis, parvovirus B19, influenza, CMV and Epstein-Barr virus appeared linked to several top co-occurrence clusters.

This clone was counted once. Which antigen it targets is not known. Base qualities are not provided; no much larger clone lies one nucleotide away. Receptor libraries were prepared by the immunoSEQ multiplex PCR assay. The multiplex PCR relied on a mix of 60 forward primers for TCR Vbeta segments and 13 reverse primers for TCR Jbeta segments. A multiplex PCR assay on genomic DNA amplified the CDR3 region of rearranged TCR beta genes. Amplified TCR beta libraries were sequenced as 87-base-pair reads on the Illumina HiSeq System. Per the source publication's procedure: In a later analysis, some 80 million unique TCR beta chains were counted across the roughly 610 repertoires, and some 10 million of these chains were shared by at least two donors. Raw reads were error-corrected and collapsed into unique sequences with a nearest-neighbor algorithm that merged closely related sequences to remove PCR and sequencing errors. V, D and J gene segments were assigned by aligning CDR3 sequences to IMGT reference sequences. Each retained sequence needed at least a six-nucleotide match to both a V gene segment and a J gene segment. A rearrangement was called productive if the CDR3 had no stop codons and remained in frame with V and J, and every other rearrangement was called non-productive. Following IMGT convention, CDR3 was defined as the stretch from the second conserved V-encoded cysteine up to the conserved J-encoded phenylalanine. In an earlier analysis of approximately 500 of the donors, sequences lacking an unambiguous match to a single V gene segment were excluded. An earlier analysis of 450 to 650 of the donors called V segments functional above 56.7% productive rearrangements and segregating when the between-donor standard deviation exceeded 5%. To diagnose cytomegalovirus status from the catalog of TCR beta chain sequences, a statistical classification framework was built. In a later analysis, V and J genes were assigned by comparing TCR nucleotide sequences against IMGT/GENE-DB human TR gene sequences. In a later analysis, CDR3 sequences and most-parsimonious VDJ recombination scenarios were assigned using the TCRdist pipeline. In a later analysis, each TCR beta chain was defined by its CDR3 amino acid sequence together with its V-gene family, and reads lacking a unique V-gene family were excluded. A later analysis removed nearly 600 highly shared, low-generation-probability nucleotide sequences to deal with suspected cross-contamination and a sequencing artifact. In a later analysis, a clonal expansion index for each public chain was calculated from normalized within-repertoire ranks of inferred template counts. A later analysis computed generation probabilities with a VDJ recombination model fitted to out-of-frame rearrangements, and checked the results against IGoR. Hypergeometric tests were used in a later analysis to score TCR-TCR, TCR-HLA and TCR-CMV co-occurrence, with a repertoire-size bias correction applied to the TCR pairs. In a later analysis, false discovery rates were estimated by permuting HLA or CMV assignments 20 times. In a later analysis, co-occurring TCRs were grouped with DBSCAN, and TCRdist sequence similarity was added when clustering was performed within HLA-allele-positive subsets. Repertoires with fewer than 30,000 or more than 120,000 public chains were left out of co-occurrence clustering, as were four to six repertoires with anomalous nucleotide sharing. The clones in this table, taken by TCRdb from immuneACCESS, are in-frame only. Not every clone is retained; where verified, under half of the shortfall comes from an unresolved V gene, and the cause of the rest is unknown. Clonal size and the V and J genes are those of that table, whereas D and trimming came from the DNA. The sample table shows over 90,000 clones, and around two thirds are seen once. In total, the top ten clones hold less than 3.5% of the sample.

In total, around 600 healthy bone marrow donors made up the cohort. All cohort members were sampled while nominally healthy, although unrecorded immune exposures were likely present. The donor was CMV seronegative and was included in the group of a few hundred seronegative cohort members. A peripheral blood sample was collected from each donor, and TCR beta sequencing was performed on peripheral blood mononuclear cells. Genomic DNA was extracted from the blood cell samples with the Qiagen DNeasy Blood Extraction Kit. This clonotype was sampled from a woman between 45 and 65 years old in good health and CMV-seronegative. Sequencing used PBMCs.

The encoded CDR3 is CASSITVADTQYF. The sequence in DNA is TGTGCCAGCAGTATTACAGTGGCAGATACGCAGTATTTT. Recombination connected TRBV27 to TRBJ2-3, with no reliable assignment of the D segment. V loses 5 bases, J loses 4 bases, and the germline ends lie 10 bases apart. The germline V gene (reference sequence) provides CDR1 MNHEY and CDR2 SMNVEV. The cysteine opens and the phenylalanine closes a CDR3 of 13 amino acids. The retained sequence is limited to the CDR3, 39 bases, with the frame set at the first base.